This T cell receptor (beta chain) was documented in a study of shared clonotypes between healthy human individuals. Germline CDR1 is SGHNT and CDR2 is YYREEE (reference sequence). V dropped 1 base and J dropped 1; count of bases not matched to a gene: 3. This CDR3 is built from 15 residues. Positively selected for CCR7, the CD45RO-negative cells used as naive CD8 cells excluded terminally differentiated effector memory CD45RA+ cells. Deep level was the assay's run setting. Investigators spread the genomic DNA of each subset evenly over several immunoSEQ plates. In the original processing: ImmunoSEQ yielded junction-only sequences lacking quality scores, so filtering differed. Profiled with immunoSEQ multiplex PCR; TCRdb holds only in-frame clones, not every one. Clone size and V and J calls were adopted from that table, with D and trimming inferred from the DNA. This sample has approximately 600,000 clones, with around 96% found just once.

Sequenced: naive CD8+ T cells sorted from blood. This receptor was taken from a woman aged 30 to 39 in good health. The V call is TRBV5-4, the J call TRBJ2-5; 8 bases map to TRBD2. CDR3: CASSLSAGVQETQYF. CDR3 in DNA: TGTGCCAGCAGCTTGTCAGCGGGAGTCCAAGAGACCCAGTACTTC.